This T cell receptor beta chain was observed in a study of STAT5B mutations in CD4+ large granular lymphocyte leukemia. Overall study: When available, cryopreserved cells underwent CD8+ depletion before CD4+ selection.

Notes on the study in general: 25% of private leukemic clonotypes occurred rarely in other patients' non-leukemic repertoires. Patient CD4-sorted repertoires looked more clonal than healthy CD4+ repertoires, even without putative leukemic clones. TRBV06-family usage was enriched in top patient clones (8/27) versus controls (2/35).

Regarding this clone: The antigen is not known.

CDR1 and CDR2 (germline): SGHDT, YYEEEE. The CDR3 sequence is 15 residues long. Trimming cost V 0 bases and J 2 bases, with 12 bases left between them. Measured with immunoSEQ multiplex PCR; TCRdb has only the in-frame clones, and not every one. The table includes roughly 1,500 clones, roughly 76% detected once. V and J are TRBV5-6 and TRBJ2-7, with D tentatively TRBD1 (5 bases). This TCR was recovered from a woman aged 70 to 79 with CD4+ T-cell large granular lymphocyte leukemia. Source material: PBMCs. The CDR3 DNA reads TGTGCCAGCAGCTTGGAAGGGGTTGGGGCCTACGAGCAGTACGTC. This codes for CASSLEGVGAYEQYV.